This TCR beta chain was captured in a study of post-analysis software for immune sequencing data. The overall study: As for disease course, relapsing-remitting, secondary progressive and progressive-relapsing multiple sclerosis were all included. Overall study findings and caveats: Co-batched samples clustered tightly together by F measure. Compared against controls, patients with multiple sclerosis displayed significantly lower normalized Chao1 diversity. Five or six TRBV segments, TRBV5-6, TRBV5-1 and TRBV20-1 among them, were found more frequent in patients than controls.

This clonotype was counted a few times. Antigen specificity is unknown. Germline V gene data show CDR1 as LGHNA and CDR2 as YSLEER. V was clipped by 1 base and J by 6 bases, with 12 bases between them. The CDR3 consists of 14 residues. cDNA libraries of TCR beta carried unique molecular identifiers. TCRdb re-called the PCR reads with MiXCR, one entry per CDR3 protein. The repertoire holds about 160,000 distinct CDR3 sequences, with roughly 40% as singletons. The chain links TRBV4-3 to TRBJ2-5, with D possibly TRBD2 on 5 matching bases. The clonotype comes from a girl under 18 with multiple sclerosis. The input for sequencing was blood, taken after autologous hematopoietic stem cell transplantation. The DNA for the CDR3 is TGCGCCAGCAGCCAAGTGCTCAGAGGGAAGACCCAGTACTTC. Protein product: CASSQVLRGKTQYF.